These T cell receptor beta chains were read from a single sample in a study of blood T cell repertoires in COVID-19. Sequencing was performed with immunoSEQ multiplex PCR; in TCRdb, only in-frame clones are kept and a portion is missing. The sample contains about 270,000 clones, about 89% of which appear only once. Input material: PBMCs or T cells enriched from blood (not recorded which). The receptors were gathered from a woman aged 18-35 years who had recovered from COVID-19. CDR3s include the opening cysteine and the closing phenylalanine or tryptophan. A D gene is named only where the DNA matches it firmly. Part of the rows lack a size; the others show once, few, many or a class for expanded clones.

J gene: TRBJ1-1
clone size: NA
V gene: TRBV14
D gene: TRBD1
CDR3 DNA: TGTGCCAGCACACGGACAGGGGGCGCATGGACTGAAGCTTTCTTT
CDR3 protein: CASTRTGGAWTEAFF

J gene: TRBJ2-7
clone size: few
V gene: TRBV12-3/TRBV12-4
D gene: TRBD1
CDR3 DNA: TGTGCCAGCAGTCGGGACAGGGCCTACGAGCAGTACTTC
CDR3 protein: CASSRDRAYEQYF

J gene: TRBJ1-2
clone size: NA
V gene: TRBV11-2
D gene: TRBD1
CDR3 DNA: TGTGCCAGCAGCTTAGTTTCCGGGACAGAGATCTATGGCTACACCTTC
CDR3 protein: CASSLVSGTEIYGYTF

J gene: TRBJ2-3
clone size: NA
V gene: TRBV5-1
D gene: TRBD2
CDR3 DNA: TGCGCCAGCAGCAAAACCGGGACTAGCGGGAGTTTTGACACAGATACGCAGTATTTT
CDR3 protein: CASSKTGTSGSFDTDTQYF

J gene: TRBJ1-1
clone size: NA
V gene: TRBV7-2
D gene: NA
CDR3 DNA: TGTGCCAGCAGCTTCAGGGGTATGAACACTGAAGCTTTCTTT
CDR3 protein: CASSFRGMNTEAFF

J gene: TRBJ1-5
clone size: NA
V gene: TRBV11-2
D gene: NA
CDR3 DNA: TGTGCCAGCAGCTTAGGGACAGACAGCAATCAGCCCCAGCATTTT
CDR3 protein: CASSLGTDSNQPQHF

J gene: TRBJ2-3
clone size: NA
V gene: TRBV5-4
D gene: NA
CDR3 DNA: TGTGCCAGCAGCCCCGGTGATGGTACGCAGTATTTT
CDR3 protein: CASSPGDGTQYF

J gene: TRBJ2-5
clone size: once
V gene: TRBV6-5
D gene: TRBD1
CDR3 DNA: TGTGCCAGCAGTCCTTACAGGGGATCTCCAGGGACCCAGTACTTC
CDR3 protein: CASSPYRGSPGTQYF

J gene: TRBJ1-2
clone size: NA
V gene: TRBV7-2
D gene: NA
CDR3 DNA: TGTGCCAGCAGCTTATATGAAAGACAAACCGGTCCCTATGGCTACACCTTC
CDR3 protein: CASSLYERQTGPYGYTF

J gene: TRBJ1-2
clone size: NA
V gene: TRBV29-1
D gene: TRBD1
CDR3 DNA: TGCAGCGTTGAGGACAGGGGGCACCGCTATGGCTACACCTTC
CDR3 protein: CSVEDRGHRYGYTF

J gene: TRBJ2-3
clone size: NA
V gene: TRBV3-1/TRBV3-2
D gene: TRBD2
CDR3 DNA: TGTGCCAGCAGCTTAGCGGGAGGACCCACTAGCACAGATACGCAGTATTTT
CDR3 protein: CASSLAGGPTSTDTQYF

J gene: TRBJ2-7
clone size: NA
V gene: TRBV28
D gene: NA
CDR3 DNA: TGTGCCAGCAGTTTATTATCAGAAAACTACGAGCAGTACTTC
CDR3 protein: CASSLLSENYEQYF

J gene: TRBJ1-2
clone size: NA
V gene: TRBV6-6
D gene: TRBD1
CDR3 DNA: TGTGCCAGCAGTAAGAGGACAGGGGAGTTGGGGGGCTACACCTTC
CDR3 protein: CASSKRTGELGGYTF

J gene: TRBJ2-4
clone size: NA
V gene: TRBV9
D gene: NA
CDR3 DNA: TGTGCCAGCAGCGTAGAGTGGGAAATGGGGCGAGCCAAAAACATTCAGTACTTC
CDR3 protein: CASSVEWEMGRAKNIQYF

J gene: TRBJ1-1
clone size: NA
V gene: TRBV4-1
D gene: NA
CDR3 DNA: TGCGCCAGCAGCCGACAGATGAACACTGAAGCTTTCTTT
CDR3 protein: CASSRQMNTEAFF

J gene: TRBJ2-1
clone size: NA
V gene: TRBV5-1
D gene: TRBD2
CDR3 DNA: TGCGCCAGCAGACCGCGGGGGGCTCTCGATGAGCAGTTCTTC
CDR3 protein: CASRPRGALDEQFF

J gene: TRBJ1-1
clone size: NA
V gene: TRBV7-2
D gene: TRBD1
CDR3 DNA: TGTGCCAGCAGCTACGACAGGGGGTGGAACACTGAAGCTTTCTTT
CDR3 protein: CASSYDRGWNTEAFF

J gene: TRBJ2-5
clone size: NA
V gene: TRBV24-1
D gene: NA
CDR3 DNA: TGTGCCACCAGTGAGGGGGCCGGGATGGAGACCCAGTACTTC
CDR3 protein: CATSEGAGMETQYF

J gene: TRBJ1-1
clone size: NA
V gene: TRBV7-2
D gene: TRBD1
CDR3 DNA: TGTGCCAGCAGCCCGTGGAACAGGGGCGTACCTGAAGCTTTCTTT
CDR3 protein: CASSPWNRGVPEAFF

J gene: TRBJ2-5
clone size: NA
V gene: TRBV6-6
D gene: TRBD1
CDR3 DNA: TGTGCCAGCAGAGCGACAGGGGAGCGGCCGAAGACCCAGTACTTC
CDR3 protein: CASRATGERPKTQYF

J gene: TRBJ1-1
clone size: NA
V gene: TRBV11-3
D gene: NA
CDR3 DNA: TGTGCCAGCAGCTTGCGGGGGGTGAACACTGAAGCTTTCTTT
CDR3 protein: CASSLRGVNTEAFF

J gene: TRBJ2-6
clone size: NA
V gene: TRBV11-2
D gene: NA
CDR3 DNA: TGTGCCAGCAGCTTAGACCGCTCTGGGGCCAACGTCCTGACTTTC
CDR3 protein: CASSLDRSGANVLTF

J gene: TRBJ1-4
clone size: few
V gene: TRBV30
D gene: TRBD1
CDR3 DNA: TGTGCCTGGGGGGGACAGGGTATTGAAAAACTGTTTTTT
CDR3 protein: CAWGGQGIEKLFF

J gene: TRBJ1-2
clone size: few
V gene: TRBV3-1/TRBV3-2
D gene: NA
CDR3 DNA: TGTGCCAGCAGCCAAGAGGACCGGGAAGCTAACTATGGCTACACCTTC
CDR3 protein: CASSQEDREANYGYTF

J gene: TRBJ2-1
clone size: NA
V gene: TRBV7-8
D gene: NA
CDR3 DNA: TGTGCCAGCAGGTATAAAAGCGCGGCTAGCGCCCCGATTGGTGAGCAGTTCTTC
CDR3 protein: CASRYKSAASAPIGEQFF

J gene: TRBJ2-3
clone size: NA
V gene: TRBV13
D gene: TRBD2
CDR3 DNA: TGTGCCAGCAGCTTCCGGGACAGGTTAGCGGGGGGGCAACCAGATACGCAGTATTTT
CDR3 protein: CASSFRDRLAGGQPDTQYF

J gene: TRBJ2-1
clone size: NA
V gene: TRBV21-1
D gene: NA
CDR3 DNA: TGTGCCAGCAGCAAAGTGGCTAGCGGCCGCTCCTACAATGAGCAGTTCTTC
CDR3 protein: CASSKVASGRSYNEQFF

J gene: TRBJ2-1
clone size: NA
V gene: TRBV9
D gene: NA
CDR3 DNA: TGTGCCAGCAGCCCTCGACAGGCCGTTTCCTACAATGAGCAGTTCTTC
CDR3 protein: CASSPRQAVSYNEQFF

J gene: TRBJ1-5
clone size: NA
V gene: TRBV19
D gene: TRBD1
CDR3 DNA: TGTGCCAGTAGTATCAGGGACAGGGATTGGATCTATTCTAACCAGCCCCAGCATTTT
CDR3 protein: CASSIRDRDWIYSNQPQHF

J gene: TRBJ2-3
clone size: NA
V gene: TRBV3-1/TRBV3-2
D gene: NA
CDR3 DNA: TGTGCCAGCAGCCAAAAAGGGGGAATTTCAGGGCAGTACGACACAGATACGCAGTATTTT
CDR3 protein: CASSQKGGISGQYDTDTQYF

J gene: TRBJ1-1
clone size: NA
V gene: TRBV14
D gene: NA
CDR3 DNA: TGTGCCAGCAGCGCACACCCAAGGTCGAGCAGCGTCATGAACACTGAAGCTTTCTTT
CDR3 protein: CASSAHPRSSSVMNTEAFF